A single TCR beta chain is shown here with its context. The antigen is unknown. Healthy bone marrow donors made up the donor group. The data were taken from a study of cytomegalovirus exposure and HLA in healthy donors. Whole-study context: Earlier sequencing of 150 million to 200 million T cells yielded 90 million to 140 million unique TCR beta sequences. Study conclusions and caveats: V- and J-gene trimming in TCR beta was tied to a missense DCLRE1C variant by an analysis performed later.

The PCR had 60 Vbeta and 13 Jbeta primers. The protocol was immunoSEQ multiplex PCR, while the TCRdb copy is restricted to in-frame clones and leaves out a portion. The sample contains tens of thousands of clones, over 70% of which appear only once. Trimming cost V 4 bases and J 6 bases, with 21 bases left between them. This CDR3 is built from 16 residues. The germline V gene encodes CDR1 SNHLY and CDR2 FYNNEI. Sample: PBMCs. The J gene is TRBJ1-1, the V gene TRBV2; D is undetermined. This clonotype was sampled from a man aged 35 to 55 in good health and CMV-seronegative. CDR3 DNA: TGTGCCAGCAGTGGATCGGGGAGAAGGGTTTACGCTGAAGCTTTCTTT. It specifies CASSGSGRRVYAEAFF.